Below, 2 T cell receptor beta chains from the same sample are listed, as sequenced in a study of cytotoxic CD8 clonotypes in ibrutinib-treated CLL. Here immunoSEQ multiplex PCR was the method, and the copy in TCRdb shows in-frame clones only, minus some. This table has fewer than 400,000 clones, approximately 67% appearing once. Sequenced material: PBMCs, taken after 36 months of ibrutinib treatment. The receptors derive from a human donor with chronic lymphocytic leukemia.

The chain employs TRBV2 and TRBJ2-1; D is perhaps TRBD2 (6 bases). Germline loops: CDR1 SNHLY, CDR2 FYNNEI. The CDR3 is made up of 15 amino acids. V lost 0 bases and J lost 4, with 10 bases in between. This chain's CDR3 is CASSEARGRYNEQFF. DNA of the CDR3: TGTGCCAGCAGTGAAGCGCGGGGCAGGTACAATGAGCAGTTCTTC.

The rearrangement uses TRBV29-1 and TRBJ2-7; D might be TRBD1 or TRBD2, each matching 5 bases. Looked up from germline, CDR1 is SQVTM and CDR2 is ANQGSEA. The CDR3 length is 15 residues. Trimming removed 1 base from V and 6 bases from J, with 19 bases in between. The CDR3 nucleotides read TGCAGCGTTGAAGGGGACCGGGCTAGACCCTTCGAGCAGTACTTC. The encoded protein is CSVEGDRARPFEQYF.